This T cell receptor beta chain was sequenced in a study of T-cell reconstitution after alpha-beta-depleted transplantation in children. Study conclusions and caveats: Counts and diversity of T cells one year after transplant came mostly from newly produced T cells. Several hundred expanded graft clones reportedly were the source of alpha-beta T cells about two months after transplant.

Preparation of the TCRbeta library used unique molecular identifiers. Via MiXCR, TCRdb re-called the PCR reads, giving one row per CDR3 protein. The sample has 670,000 or so distinct CDR3 sequences, 13% seen once. This clonotype occurred many times. Its antigen is as yet unknown. The sample consisted of PBMCs, taken before TCRalphabeta/CD19-depleted stem cell transplant. The receptor comes from a girl aged 2-10 years with congenital amegakaryocytic thrombocytopenia, due to receive a stem cell transplant.

CDR3 coding DNA: TGCGCCAGCAGCTTGGGAAATAGCGAGCAGTACTTC. This translates into CASSLGNSEQYF. The chain links TRBV5-1 to TRBJ2-7; D is uncertain. The ends were cut back, 0 bases at V and 6 bases at J, with 7 bases in the middle. This CDR3 comprises 12 residues. Germline V gives CDR1 SGHRS, CDR2 YFSETQ.